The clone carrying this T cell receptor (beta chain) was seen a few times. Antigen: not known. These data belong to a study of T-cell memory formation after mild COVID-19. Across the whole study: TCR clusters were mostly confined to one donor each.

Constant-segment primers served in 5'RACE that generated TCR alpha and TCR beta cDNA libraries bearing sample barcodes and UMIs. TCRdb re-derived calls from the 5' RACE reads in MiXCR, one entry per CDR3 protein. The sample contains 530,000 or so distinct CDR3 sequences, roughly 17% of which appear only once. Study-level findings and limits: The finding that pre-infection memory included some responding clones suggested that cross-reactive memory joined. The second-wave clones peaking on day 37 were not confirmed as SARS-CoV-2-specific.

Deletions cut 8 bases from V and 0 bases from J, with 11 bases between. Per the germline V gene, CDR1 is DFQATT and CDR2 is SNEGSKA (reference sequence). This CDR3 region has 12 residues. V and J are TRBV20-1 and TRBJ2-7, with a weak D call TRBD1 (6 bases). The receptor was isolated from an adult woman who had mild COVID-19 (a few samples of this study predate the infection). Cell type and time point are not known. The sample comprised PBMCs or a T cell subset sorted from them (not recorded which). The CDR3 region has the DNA TGCAGTTACAGGGCGGGCTCCTACGAGCAGTACTTC. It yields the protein CSYRAGSYEQYF.